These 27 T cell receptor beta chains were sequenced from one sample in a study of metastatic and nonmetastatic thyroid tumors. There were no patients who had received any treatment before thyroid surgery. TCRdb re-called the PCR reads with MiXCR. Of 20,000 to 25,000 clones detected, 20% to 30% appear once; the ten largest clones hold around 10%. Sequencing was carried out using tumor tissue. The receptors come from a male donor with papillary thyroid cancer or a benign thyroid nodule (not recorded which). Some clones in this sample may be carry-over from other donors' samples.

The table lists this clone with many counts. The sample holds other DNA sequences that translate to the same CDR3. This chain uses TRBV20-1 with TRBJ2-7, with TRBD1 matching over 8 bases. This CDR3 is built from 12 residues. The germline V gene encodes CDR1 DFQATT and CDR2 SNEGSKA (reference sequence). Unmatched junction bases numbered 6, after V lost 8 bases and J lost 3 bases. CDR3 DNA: TGCAGTTGCTGGACAGGGAGCTACGAGCAGTACTTC. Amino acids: CSCWTGSYEQYF.

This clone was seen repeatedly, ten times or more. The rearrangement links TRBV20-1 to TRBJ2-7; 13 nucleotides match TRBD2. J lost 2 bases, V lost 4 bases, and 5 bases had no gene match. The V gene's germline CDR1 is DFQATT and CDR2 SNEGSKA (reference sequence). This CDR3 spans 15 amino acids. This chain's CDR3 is CSATGTSGETYEQYF. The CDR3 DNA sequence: TGCAGTGCTACAGGGACTAGCGGGGAGACCTACGAGCAGTACTTC.

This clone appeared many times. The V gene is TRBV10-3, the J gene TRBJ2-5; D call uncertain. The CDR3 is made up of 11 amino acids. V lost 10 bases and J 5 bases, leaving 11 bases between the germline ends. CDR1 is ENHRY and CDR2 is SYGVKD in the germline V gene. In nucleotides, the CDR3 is TGTGCCAGCGGCCAGGAGGAGACCCAGTACTTC. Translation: CASGQEETQYF.

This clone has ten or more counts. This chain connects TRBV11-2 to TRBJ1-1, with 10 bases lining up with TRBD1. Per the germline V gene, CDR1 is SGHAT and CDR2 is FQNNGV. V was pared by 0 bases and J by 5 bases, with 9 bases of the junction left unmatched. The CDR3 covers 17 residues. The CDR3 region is CASSLDRQGAWGTEAFF. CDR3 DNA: TGTGCCAGCAGCTTAGATAGACAGGGGGCATGGGGGACTGAAGCTTTCTTT.

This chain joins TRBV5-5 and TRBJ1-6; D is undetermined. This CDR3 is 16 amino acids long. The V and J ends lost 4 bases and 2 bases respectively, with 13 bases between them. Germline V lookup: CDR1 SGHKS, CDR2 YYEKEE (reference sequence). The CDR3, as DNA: TGTGCCAGCAGCGGTGAGGAAGGGACCTATAATTCACCCCTCCACTTT. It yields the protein CASSGEEGTYNSPLHF.

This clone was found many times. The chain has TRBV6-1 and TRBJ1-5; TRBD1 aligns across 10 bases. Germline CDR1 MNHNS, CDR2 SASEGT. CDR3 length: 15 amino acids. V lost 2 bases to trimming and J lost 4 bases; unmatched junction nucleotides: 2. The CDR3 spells CASSEMGQGNQPQHF. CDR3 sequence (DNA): TGTGCCAGCAGTGAAATGGGACAGGGGAATCAGCCCCAGCATTTT.

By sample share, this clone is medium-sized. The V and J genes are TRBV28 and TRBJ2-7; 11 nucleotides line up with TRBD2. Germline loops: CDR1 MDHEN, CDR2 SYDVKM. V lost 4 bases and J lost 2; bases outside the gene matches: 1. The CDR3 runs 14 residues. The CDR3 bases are TGTGCCAGCAGTTCACTAGCGGGAGCCTACGAGCAGTACTTC. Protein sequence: CASSSLAGAYEQYF.

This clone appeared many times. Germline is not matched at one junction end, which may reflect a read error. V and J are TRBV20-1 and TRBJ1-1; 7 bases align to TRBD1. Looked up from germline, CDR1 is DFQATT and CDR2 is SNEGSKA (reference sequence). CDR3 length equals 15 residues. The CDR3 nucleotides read TGCAGTGCTCCTACACGGACAGGAATGAACATTGAAGCTTTCTTT. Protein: CSAPTRTGMNIEAFF.

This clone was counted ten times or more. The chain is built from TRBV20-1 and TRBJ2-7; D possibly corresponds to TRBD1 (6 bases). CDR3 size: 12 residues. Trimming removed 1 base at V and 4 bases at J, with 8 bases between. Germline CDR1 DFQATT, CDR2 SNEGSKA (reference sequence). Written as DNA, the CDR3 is TGCAGTGCTAGAGCCGACAGGTACGAGCAGTACTTC. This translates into CSARADRYEQYF.

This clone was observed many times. In nucleotides, the CDR3 is TGTGCCAGCAGTGAAAGACTAGGGGGAGTTTACAATGAGCAGTTCTTC. This gives the protein CASSERLGGVYNEQFF. The V and J genes are TRBV2 and TRBJ2-1, with D possibly called TRBD1 or TRBD2 (6 bases each). This CDR3 contains 16 residues. V gave up 2 bases and J gave up 4 bases, with 15 bases separating them. Germline CDR1 is SNHLY and CDR2 is FYNNEI.

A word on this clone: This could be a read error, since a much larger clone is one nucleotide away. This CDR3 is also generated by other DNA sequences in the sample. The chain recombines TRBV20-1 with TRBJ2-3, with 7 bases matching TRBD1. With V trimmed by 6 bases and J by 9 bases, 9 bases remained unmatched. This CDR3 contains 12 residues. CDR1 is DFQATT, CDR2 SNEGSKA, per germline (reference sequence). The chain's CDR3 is CSALVTGKTQYF. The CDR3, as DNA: TGCAGTGCCCTCGTGACAGGGAAGACGCAGTATTTT.

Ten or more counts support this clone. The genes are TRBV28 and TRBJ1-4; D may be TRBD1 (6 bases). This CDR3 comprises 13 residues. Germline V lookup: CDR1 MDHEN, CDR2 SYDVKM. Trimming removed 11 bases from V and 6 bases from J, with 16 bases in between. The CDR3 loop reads CASRGGFDEKLFF. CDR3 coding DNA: TGTGCCTCACGGGGGGGCTTTGATGAAAAACTGTTTTTT.

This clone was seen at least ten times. CDR3 region: CASSQIGVAGILSEQYF. CDR3 DNA: TGTGCCAGCAGTCAAATCGGAGTAGCGGGAATACTTAGCGAGCAGTACTTC. V gene TRBV25-1 combines with J gene TRBJ2-7, with TRBD2 identical over 8 bases. The CDR3 totals 17 residues. Germline trimming cut 5 bases from V and 6 bases from J; bases unmatched to any gene: 18. The germline V gene has CDR1 MGHDK and CDR2 SYGVNS.

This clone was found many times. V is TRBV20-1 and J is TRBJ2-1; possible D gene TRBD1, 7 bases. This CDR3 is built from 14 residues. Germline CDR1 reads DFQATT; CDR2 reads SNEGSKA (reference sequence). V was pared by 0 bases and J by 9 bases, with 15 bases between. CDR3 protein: CSARDGSGGLEQFF. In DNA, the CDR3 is TGCAGTGCTAGAGATGGGTCAGGGGGGCTTGAGCAGTTCTTC.

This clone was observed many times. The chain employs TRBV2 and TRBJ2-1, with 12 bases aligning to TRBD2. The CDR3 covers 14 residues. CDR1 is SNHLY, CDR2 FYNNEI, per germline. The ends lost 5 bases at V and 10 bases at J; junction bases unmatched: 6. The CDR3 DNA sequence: TGTGCCAGCAGTTGGACTAGCGGGATTTTGGAGCAGTTCTTC. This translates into CASSWTSGILEQFF.

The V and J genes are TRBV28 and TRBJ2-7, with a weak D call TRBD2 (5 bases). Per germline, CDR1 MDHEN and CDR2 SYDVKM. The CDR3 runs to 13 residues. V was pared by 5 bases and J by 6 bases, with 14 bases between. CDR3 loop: CASSTSPRGEQYF. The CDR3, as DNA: TGTGCCAGCAGTACCTCCCCCCGGGGCGAGCAGTACTTC. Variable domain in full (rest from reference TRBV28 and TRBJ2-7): DVKVTQSSRYLVKRTGEKVFLECVQDMDHENMFWYRQDPGLGLRLIYFSYDVKMKEKGDIPEGYSVSREKKERFSLILESASTNQTSMYLCASSTSPRGEQYFGPGTRLTVT.

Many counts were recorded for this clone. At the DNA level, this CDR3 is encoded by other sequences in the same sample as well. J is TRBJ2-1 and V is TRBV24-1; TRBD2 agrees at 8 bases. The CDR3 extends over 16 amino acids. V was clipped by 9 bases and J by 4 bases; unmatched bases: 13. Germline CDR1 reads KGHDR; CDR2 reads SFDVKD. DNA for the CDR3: TGTGCCACCGGGTCGGGGGGGGTAGATTCGTACAATGAGCAGTTCTTC. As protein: CATGSGGVDSYNEQFF.

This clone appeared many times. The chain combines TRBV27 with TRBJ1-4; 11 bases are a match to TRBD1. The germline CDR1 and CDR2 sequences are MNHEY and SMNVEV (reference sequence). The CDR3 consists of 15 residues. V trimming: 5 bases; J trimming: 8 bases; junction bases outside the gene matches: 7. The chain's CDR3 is CASSPGQGAWEKLFF. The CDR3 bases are TGTGCCAGCAGTCCAGGACAGGGGGCTTGGGAAAAACTGTTTTTT.

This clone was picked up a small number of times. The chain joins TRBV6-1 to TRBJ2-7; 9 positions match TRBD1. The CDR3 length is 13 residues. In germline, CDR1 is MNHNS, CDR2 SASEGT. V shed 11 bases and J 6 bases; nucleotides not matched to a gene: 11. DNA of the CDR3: TGTGCCTCGGGTTTGGGACAGGGATCCGAGCAGTACTTC. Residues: CASGLGQGSEQYF.

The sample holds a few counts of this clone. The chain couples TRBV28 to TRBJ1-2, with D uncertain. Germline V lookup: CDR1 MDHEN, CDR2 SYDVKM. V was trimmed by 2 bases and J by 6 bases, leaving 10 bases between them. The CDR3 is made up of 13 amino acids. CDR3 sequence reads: CASSLVPWNGYTF. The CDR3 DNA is TGTGCCAGCAGTTTAGTCCCCTGGAATGGCTACACCTTC.

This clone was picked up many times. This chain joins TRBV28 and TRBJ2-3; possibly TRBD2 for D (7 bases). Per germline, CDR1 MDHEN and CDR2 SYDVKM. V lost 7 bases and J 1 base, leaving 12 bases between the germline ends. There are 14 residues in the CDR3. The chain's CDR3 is CASTQGGGTDTQYF. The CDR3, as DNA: TGTGCCAGCACCCAAGGGGGGGGCACAGATACGCAGTATTTT.

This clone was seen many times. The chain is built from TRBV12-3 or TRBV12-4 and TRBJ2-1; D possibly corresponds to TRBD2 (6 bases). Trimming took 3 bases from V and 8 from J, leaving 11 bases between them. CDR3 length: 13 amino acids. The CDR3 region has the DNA TGTGCCAGCAGTTTCTCGGGGGAACATGAGCAGTTCTTC. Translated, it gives CASSFSGEHEQFF.

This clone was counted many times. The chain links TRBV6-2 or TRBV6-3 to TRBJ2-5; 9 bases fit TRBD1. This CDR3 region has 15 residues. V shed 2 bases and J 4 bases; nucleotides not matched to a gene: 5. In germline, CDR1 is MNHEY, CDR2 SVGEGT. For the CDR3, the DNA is TGTGCCAGCAGTTACACCCCGGACAGGGGAGAGACCCAGTACTTC. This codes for CASSYTPDRGETQYF.

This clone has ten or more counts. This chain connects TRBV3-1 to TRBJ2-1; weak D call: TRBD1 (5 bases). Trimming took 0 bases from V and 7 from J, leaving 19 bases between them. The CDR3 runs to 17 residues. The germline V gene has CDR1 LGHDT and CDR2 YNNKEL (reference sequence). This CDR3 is CASSQDWAQGGKNEQFF. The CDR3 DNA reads TGTGCCAGCAGCCAAGATTGGGCGCAGGGTGGGAAAAATGAGCAGTTCTTC.

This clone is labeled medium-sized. In nucleotides, the CDR3 is TGTGCCAGCAGTTACTCGAGTAAGAAGAGCGGGGGTTACTACGAGCAGTACTTC. It yields the protein CASSYSSKKSGGYYEQYF. This rearrangement joins TRBV6-2 or TRBV6-3 to TRBJ2-7; 8 nucleotides agree with TRBD2. This CDR3 has 18 residues. Germline CDR1 reads MNHEY; CDR2 reads SVGEGT. V was clipped by 0 bases and J by 3 bases; unmatched bases: 13.

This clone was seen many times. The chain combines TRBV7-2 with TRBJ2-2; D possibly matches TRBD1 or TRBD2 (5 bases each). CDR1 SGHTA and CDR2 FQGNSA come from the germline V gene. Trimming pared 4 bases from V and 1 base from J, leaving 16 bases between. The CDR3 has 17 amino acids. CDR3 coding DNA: TGTGCCAGCAGCTCCTCGGGGCGGGTCGGGAACACCGGGGAGCTGTTTTTT. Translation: CASSSSGRVGNTGELFF.

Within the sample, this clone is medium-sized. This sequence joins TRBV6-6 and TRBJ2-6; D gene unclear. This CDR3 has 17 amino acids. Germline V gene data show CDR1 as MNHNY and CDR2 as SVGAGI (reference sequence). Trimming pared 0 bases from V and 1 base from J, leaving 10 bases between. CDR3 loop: CASSYSNWASGANVLTF. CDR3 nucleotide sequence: TGTGCCAGCAGTTACTCGAATTGGGCGTCTGGGGCCAACGTCCTGACTTTC.